Detailed here is one T cell receptor (beta chain). This clonotype was detected many times. The clone's antigen remains unknown. No clone much larger than this one lies a single base away; base qualities are absent. These data belong to a study of T cells in Graves' hyperthyroidism and ophthalmopathy (dated by TCRdb to between 2017 and 2020). About the study as a whole: Peripheral blood was collected at initial diagnosis, before any treatment. An independent validation cohort of 18 to 20 hyperthyroidism patients and 17 patients who later progressed to ophthalmopathy tested prospective prediction of ophthalmopathy. Once sampling was done, hyperthyroidism patients were given methimazole at a starting dose of 30 mg daily, whereas ophthalmopathy patients were given high-dose intravenous methylprednisolone. The 90 or so discovery patients were randomly split 7:3 into training and test sets. A discovery cohort of around 100 patients, approximately 45 with Graves' ophthalmopathy and about 58 with stable Graves' hyperthyroidism, was used to find distinguishing TCR V-J signatures. The paper reports TCR Vbeta CDR3 sequencing of some 140 peripheral blood samples: approximately 43 ophthalmopathy, fewer than 80 hyperthyroidism and around 17 progressor patients. In about 6 Graves' hyperthyroidism patients, the study also compared T-cell repertoires from thyroid tissue with T-cell repertoires from blood.

Ophthalmopathy patients had moderately to severely active disease, Clinical Activity Score of at least 3, NOSPECS grade of at least 4, and duration under 3 months. The study excluded patients with uncontrolled infections, other autoimmune diseases, pregnancy or lactation. Diagnoses relied on clinical symptoms, serum thyroxine and TRAb, thyroid ultrasound and orbital computed tomography. Ficoll-Paque density gradient centrifugation was used to isolate PBMCs from about 10 ml of fresh peripheral blood. Total RNA was extracted with Trizol reagent, and quality was checked on an Agilent 2100 Bioanalyzer. Results the study describes overall, beyond this receptor: No statistical method was used to fix the sample size in advance, and group allocation was not hidden from the investigators. Ophthalmopathy was separated from stable hyperthyroidism by a 13 V-J signature model, with around 90% sensitivity and just over 81% specificity obtained in cross-validation and 80%/75% obtained in testing. Most expanded thyroid clonotypes (frequency above 0.001) were also detected in blood, suggesting blood repertoires may reflect thyroid immune responses. During validation, the model predicted progression to ophthalmopathy a median of approximately 6 months ahead of onset, with almost 71% sensitivity and under 85% specificity.

The CDR3 runs 14 amino acids, cysteine and phenylalanine included. Only CDR3 DNA is held: 42 bases, read in frame from base 1. V was cut back by 8 bases and J by 2 bases, leaving a gap of 14 bases between them. CDR1 MNHNS and CDR2 SASEGT are derived from the germline V gene. Amplification of TCR beta CDR3 regions was carried out from RNA transcripts. For the first round of RT-PCR on the TCR CDR3, the HTBI primer set was used together with the Qiagen OneStep RT-PCR kit. A second multiplex PCR round built the libraries, followed by size selection and purification. Sequencing of the libraries was done on an Illumina HiSeq2000 using paired-end 100 bp reads. The original methods were these. SOAPnuke was used to process the raw data, with reads discarded if the reads contained adapters or uncalled bases, had a mean Phred below 15, or lacked an exact constant-primer or identifier match. COPE v1.2.5 was used to merge high-quality paired reads, and clonotypes were defined as unique nucleotide sequences. MiTCR v1.1 was used to align clonotypes to the IMGT TRBV, TRBD and TRBJ reference segments. The analysis included only V-J combinations with a frequency above 0.0001, which together covered around 99% of the repertoires. The TCS score was defined as the ratio of F50 (clonal expansion) to E x V (chaos), calculated using BLOSUM62-based TCRdist between CDR3 peptides within each V-J. Welch's t-statistics and random forest reduced approximately 520 V-J features to around 14, which were used in a naive Bayes classifier (R e1071). TCRdb itself trimmed the public reads at Q25 with fastp, ran MiXCR and retained productive beta chains. One record per CDR3 amino acid sequence lists the most common genes and DNA. Here the V and J calls rest on TCRdb's processing, not on the authors' analysis. A total of some 320,000 distinct CDR3 sequences appear in this sample, about 13% of them only once. The ten largest clones capture 30% to 40% of the sample.

In this chain, TRBV6-1 is recombined with TRBJ2-3, and TRBD2 may be the D gene, going by 6 matching bases. Input material: blood. This TCR came from a woman aged 40 to 50 with Graves' ophthalmopathy. The DNA reads as follows: TGTGCCAGCTCCCGGGCGGGACCCACAGATACGCAGTATTTT. This translates into CASSRAGPTDTQYF.